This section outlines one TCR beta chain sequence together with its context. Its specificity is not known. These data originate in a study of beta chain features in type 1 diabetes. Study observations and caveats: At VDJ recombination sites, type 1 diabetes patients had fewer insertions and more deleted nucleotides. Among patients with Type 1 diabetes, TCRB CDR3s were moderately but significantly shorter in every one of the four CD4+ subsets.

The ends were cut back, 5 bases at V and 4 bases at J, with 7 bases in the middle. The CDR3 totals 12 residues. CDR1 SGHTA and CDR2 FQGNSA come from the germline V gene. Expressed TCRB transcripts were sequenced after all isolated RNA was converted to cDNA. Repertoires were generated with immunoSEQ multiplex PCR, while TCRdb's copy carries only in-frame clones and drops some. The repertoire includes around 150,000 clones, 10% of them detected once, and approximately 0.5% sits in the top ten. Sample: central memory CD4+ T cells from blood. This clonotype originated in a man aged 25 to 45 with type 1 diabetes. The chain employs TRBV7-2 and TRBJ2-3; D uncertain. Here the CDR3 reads CASSPYSDTQYF. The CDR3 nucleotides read TGTGCCAGCAGCCCGTATTCAGATACGCAGTATTTT.